This is a list of T cell receptor beta chains from one sample in a study of cytomegalovirus exposure and HLA in healthy donors. Generated by immunoSEQ multiplex PCR, the TCRdb table keeps only in-frame clones and is missing some. The profile covers 140,000 or so clones, with more than 80% appearing a single time and less than 7% taken by the ten largest. The sample taken for sequencing was PBMCs. The receptors come from a woman in her twenties or thirties in good health and CMV-seropositive. Both conserved end residues are part of each CDR3. D genes are given only for firm matches.

TRBV7-8,TRBJ2-7,TRBD1,CASSTGGQGLYEQYF
TRBV13,TRBJ2-1,.,CASSEDSLGSYNEQFF
TRBV11-2,TRBJ2-7,.,CASSAGPGVSYEQYF
TRBV4-1,TRBJ2-7,TRBD1,CASSQGGTASYEQYF
TRBV11-2,TRBJ1-6,.,CASSPKRLVGVYNSPLHF
TRBV5-8,TRBJ1-5,.,CASSLEKGGGSNQPQHF
TRBV11-2,TRBJ2-7,TRBD2,CASSPIGREGSYEQYF
TRBV2,TRBJ2-1,.,CASSESPERGRCFF
TRBV6-6,TRBJ2-2,TRBD2,CASSYSSGGAGELFF
TRBV19,TRBJ1-2,TRBD1,CASSIGGGRAYDGYTF
TRBV6-5,TRBJ2-7,TRBD2,CASSYSTSGASEQYF
TRBV18,TRBJ2-5,.,CASWGQGQETQYF
TRBV4-1,TRBJ1-6,TRBD1,CASSPTGGGSPLHF
TRBV27,TRBJ2-5,TRBD2,CASSLSPLGLAGTGETQYF
TRBV6-5,TRBJ1-1,.,CASRASGGNTEAFF
TRBV29-1,TRBJ2-1,.,CSVEIFREQFF
TRBV7-2,TRBJ2-5,.,CASSSSTSLGTQYF
TRBV27,TRBJ2-7,TRBD2,CASSLYTGTSLNEQYF
TRBV7-2,TRBJ2-2,TRBD2,CASLIPASGARGELFF
TRBV6-1,TRBJ2-3,.,CASSEAGGSWGARTDTQYF
TRBV29-1,TRBJ2-3,.,CSVQRGGSTDTQYF
TRBV7-2,TRBJ1-2,.,CASSLVRQGTYGYTF
TRBV11-2,TRBJ2-1,TRBD2,CASSATLASGEQFF
TRBV11-2,TRBJ2-1,TRBD2,CASSRVGTSGYNEQFF
TRBV27,TRBJ2-5,.,CASSLSPGGPETQYF
TRBV21-1,TRBJ2-2,.,CASSPPRGLNTGELFF
TRBV15,TRBJ2-1,.,CATRGPIRYNEQFF
TRBV9,TRBJ2-2,.,CASGRGPNTGELFF
TRBV6-5,TRBJ2-7,.,CASSYFGRGYEQYF
TRBV27,TRBJ2-3,.,CASSPPSSPTDTQYF
TRBV27,TRBJ2-7,.,CASSFQGGSSYEQYF
TRBV28,TRBJ2-2,.,CASSFELVRTGELFF
TRBV27,TRBJ2-7,.,CASRPTGDEQYF
TRBV18,TRBJ2-7,TRBD1,CASSPNDRATRYEQYF
TRBV28,TRBJ2-7,TRBD2,CASSPTSLNYEQYF
TRBV18,TRBJ2-5,TRBD1,CASSTRGETQYF
TRBV27,TRBJ2-2,.,CASSPLNTGELFF
TRBV6-5,TRBJ2-5,.,CASSYIGGGTETQYF
TRBV28,TRBJ2-7,TRBD2,CASSSGTSYEQYF
TRBV7-2,TRBJ2-7,.,CASSPGGGGPPYEQYF
TRBV2,TRBJ2-5,.,CASRQIQETQYF
TRBV5-1,TRBJ1-2,TRBD1,CASSLRFGTVANYGYTF
TRBV11-2,TRBJ1-4,.,CASSLGQYSTNEKLFF
TRBV6-6,TRBJ1-2,.,CATDQGSLRGYTF
TRBV9,TRBJ2-7,TRBD2,CASSVGASGGGYEQYF
TRBV7-9,TRBJ2-3,TRBD1,CASSLAGTGSTDTQYF
TRBV2,TRBJ1-5,.,CASSERGYLLNQPQHF
TRBV2,TRBJ2-3,TRBD1,CATGDRVRTDTQYF
TRBV13,TRBJ1-2,TRBD1,CASSFRQGGYGYTF
TRBV15,TRBJ1-6,.,CATSRSSYNSPLHF
TRBV10-3,TRBJ2-7,TRBD1,CAISDAGGFSYEQYF
TRBV5-4,TRBJ2-2,.,CASSLVEGGELFF
TRBV5-6,TRBJ2-3,.,CASSSLETDTQYF
TRBV6-1,TRBJ2-7,TRBD1,CAISPGQVYEQYF
TRBV5-1,TRBJ2-1,TRBD2,CASSYAGTRGPGGSYNEQFF